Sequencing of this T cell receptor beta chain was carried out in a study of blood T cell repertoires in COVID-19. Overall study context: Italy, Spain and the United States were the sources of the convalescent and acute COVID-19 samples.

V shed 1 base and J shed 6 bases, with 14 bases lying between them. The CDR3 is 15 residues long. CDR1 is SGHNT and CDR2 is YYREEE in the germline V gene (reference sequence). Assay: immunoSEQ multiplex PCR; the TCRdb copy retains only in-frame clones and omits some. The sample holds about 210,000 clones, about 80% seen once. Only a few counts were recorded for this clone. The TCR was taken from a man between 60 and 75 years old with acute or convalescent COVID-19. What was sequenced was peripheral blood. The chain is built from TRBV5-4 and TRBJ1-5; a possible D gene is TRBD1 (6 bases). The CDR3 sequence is CASSLWGSTGQPQHF. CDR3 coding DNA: TGTGCCAGCAGCTTGTGGGGTTCGACAGGTCAGCCCCAGCATTTT.